This entry concerns a single T cell receptor (beta chain). The antigen it recognizes is unknown. Base qualities are not provided; no much larger clone lies one nucleotide away. Inclusive of the bounding cysteine and phenylalanine, the CDR3 is 16 residues long. CDR3 DNA only is kept here, 48 bases in frame from base 1. CDR1 and CDR2 were assigned from the germline V gene (reference sequence) as LNHDA and SQIVND. From V the trimming removes 7 bases and from J it removes 2 bases, while the gene matches leave 9 bases of the junction unaccounted for. The record originates from a study of blood T cell repertoires in COVID-19 (dated by TCRdb to 2019 to 2021). Regarding the research as a whole: Samples covering the acute and convalescent phases of COVID-19 were provided by collaborators in the United States, Italy and Spain. The prospective study material was composed of cDNA or gDNA derived from T cells, B-cell-depleted T cells, or PBMCs. The dataset comprised deeply sampled blood TCRbeta repertoires from subjects exposed to, actively infected with, or recovered from COVID-19. The repertoires were released in a freely available public database meant as a resource for research on the immune response to SARS-CoV-2. Samples were obtained from the ongoing ImmuneRACE study (first 160 participants) and from about 1,300 subjects provided by 6 global collaborators. Sample metadata almost always included a de-identified subject ID, COVID-19 status, age in years and sex. Where HLA class I and class II types were available, the types were taken from metadata supplied by the sample provider, not from assay-based typing.

Study-level results and caveats: The quantity of clinical and demographic metadata differed by source and by participant and was supplied without curation.

TCRbeta CDR3 regions were amplified from genomic DNA using the immunoSEQ Assay, a bias-controlled multiplex PCR. The study's own analysis went as follows. The number of nucleated cells in each sample was estimated by amplification of reference gene primers within the assay. Sequence reads were collapsed and filtered to measure the absolute abundance of every unique TCRbeta CDR3 rearrangement. For each sample, productive Simpson clonality was calculated by taking the square root of Simpson's diversity index across productive rearrangements. As stored in TCRdb, this immuneACCESS dataset retains in-frame rearrangements with V and J assigned. A fraction of the clones does not appear; measured against another copy, unresolved V genes explain less than half of the discrepancy, and the remainder lacks a known reason. V and J calls and clone size are given by that table; D and trimming were obtained from the DNA. This sample comprises a few hundred thousand clones, approximately 81% of them detected only once. The ten most abundant clones make up around 9.3% of the sample.

Collaborating institutions collected whole blood in K2EDTA tubes following their own protocols. For TCRbeta analysis, collaborators shipped samples in one of three forms: frozen whole blood, isolated PBMCs, or DNA extracted from either of those sample types. The sequenced sample consisted of peripheral blood. The chain uses TRBV19 and TRBJ2-5, with 11 middle bases fitting TRBD2. The sequence derives from a woman of 80 years or more with acute or convalescent COVID-19. The nucleotides read TGTGCCAGTAAGCGGGGGACTAGCGGATTGCAAGAGACCCAGTACTTC. Its product reads: CASKRGTSGLQETQYF.